The clone carrying this T cell receptor (beta chain) has a handful of counts. This specimen belongs to a study of T cell responses to AZD1222 COVID-19 vaccine. The CDR3 has 17 amino acids. Germline V gives CDR1 MDHEN, CDR2 SYDVKM. Unmatched junction bases numbered 7, after V lost 5 bases and J lost 0 bases. The table came from immunoSEQ multiplex PCR; TCRdb's copy has only in-frame clones and leaves some out. The sample holds 65,000 to 85,000 clones, about 80% seen once. The receptor comes from an adult who received the AZD1222 COVID-19 vaccine. The source was peripheral blood, collected 28 days after the second AZD1222 dose. V and J are TRBV28 and TRBJ2-6; the match to TRBD1 covers 7 bases. CDR3 sequence reads: CASSGDSLISGANVLTF. In DNA form, the CDR3 reads TGTGCCAGCAGTGGGGACAGCCTCATCTCTGGGGCCAACGTCCTGACTTTC.